Listed below are T cell receptor beta chains from one sample, sequenced in a study of blood T cell repertoires in COVID-19. Method: immunoSEQ multiplex PCR; TCRdb's copy keeps in-frame clones and lacks some. The sample yields roughly 120,000 clones, roughly 85% seen once. The sequenced sample consisted of peripheral blood. Receptors were obtained from an elderly woman with COVID-19, enrolled during active disease. The CDR3 runs from the conserved cysteine through the conserved F or W. A D gene is named only where the DNA matches it firmly. A row's size may be missing; if present it is once, few, many or a size class.

d_call j_call clone_size v_call cdr3_aa cdr3_nt
. TRBJ1-2 . TRBV5-1 CASSSQSRGGYTF TGCGCCAGCAGCTCACAGAGCAGGGGCGGCTACACCTTC
. TRBJ2-7 medium-sized TRBV4-3 CASSQDKAGDARVQYF TGCGCCAGCAGCCAAGATAAGGCAGGGGACGCCCGTGTGCAGTACTTC
. TRBJ1-1 . TRBV7-9 CASSSRTKVNTEAFF TGTGCCAGCAGCTCCCGGACAAAAGTGAACACTGAAGCTTTCTTT
. TRBJ2-1 . TRBV5-1 CASSLDGGSYNEQFF TGCGCCAGCAGCTTGGACGGGGGCTCCTACAATGAGCAGTTCTTC
TRBD1 TRBJ2-2 . TRBV2 CASSYRDRNTGELFF TGTGCCAGCTCCTACCGGGACAGGAACACCGGGGAGCTGTTTTTT
. TRBJ1-1 . TRBV7-8 CASSPGGGWNTEAFF TGTGCCAGCAGCCCCGGCGGGGGATGGAACACTGAAGCTTTCTTT
. TRBJ1-4 . TRBV28 CASSKGRGGDEKLFF TGTGCCAGCAGCAAAGGGCGGGGGGGCGACGAAAAACTGTTTTTT
. TRBJ2-7 . TRBV5-1 CASSSGSMAQLIEQYF TGCGCCAGCAGCTCAGGTTCTATGGCACAGCTCATCGAGCAGTACTTC
. TRBJ1-1 . TRBV29-1 CSVPRLRGTEAFF TGCAGCGTTCCTAGGCTAAGAGGAACTGAAGCTTTCTTT
TRBD2 TRBJ2-1 few TRBV19 CASTIGLAGSAEQFF TGTGCCAGTACCATCGGGCTAGCGGGATCTGCTGAGCAGTTCTTC
TRBD2 TRBJ2-7 once TRBV5-6 CASSFRTSGRRNEQYF TGTGCCAGCAGCTTCCGGACTAGCGGGAGGAGGAACGAGCAGTACTTC
TRBD1 TRBJ2-5 . TRBV28 CASSPQVGPGGTQYF TGTGCCAGCAGTCCCCAGGTTGGGCCAGGGGGGACCCAGTACTTC
TRBD1 TRBJ1-6 once TRBV5-1 CASSSGTGHSPLHF TGCGCCAGCAGCTCCGGGACAGGGCATTCACCCCTCCACTTT
TRBD2 TRBJ2-3 . TRBV5-5 CASSLAGGVGTDTQYF TGTGCCAGCAGCTTGGCCGGGGGGGTTGGCACAGATACGCAGTATTTT
TRBD2 TRBJ2-7 once TRBV29-1 CSVGAGGYEQYF TGCAGCGTTGGAGCGGGGGGCTACGAGCAGTACTTC
TRBD2 TRBJ2-2 . TRBV9 CASSVGGRGTGELFF TGTGCCAGCAGCGTAGGCGGGAGGGGCACCGGGGAGCTGTTTTTT
. TRBJ2-1 . TRBV9 CASSVGADLEYNEQFF TGTGCCAGCAGCGTAGGCGCGGATTTGGAATACAATGAGCAGTTCTTC
. TRBJ1-1 few TRBV7-2 CASSLVGALNTEAFF TGTGCCAGCAGCTTAGTGGGGGCCCTGAACACTGAAGCTTTCTTT
. TRBJ2-1 few TRBV15 CATSRERGAYNEQFF TGTGCCACCAGCAGAGAACGGGGTGCCTACAATGAGCAGTTCTTC
. TRBJ1-5 . TRBV7-9 CASSEGGGSNQPQHF TGTGCCAGCAGCGAAGGCGGGGGAAGCAATCAGCCCCAGCATTTT
TRBD2 TRBJ2-7 . TRBV25-1 CASSGTLAGGRYEQYF TGTGCCAGCAGTGGTACACTAGCGGGAGGCAGATACGAGCAGTACTTC
TRBD1 TRBJ2-2 . TRBV11-3 CASSLGGQLNTGELFF TGTGCCAGCAGCTTAGGGGGACAGCTGAACACCGGGGAGCTGTTTTTT
TRBD2 TRBJ2-1 . TRBV6-5 CASSLQTSGSFNEQFF TGTGCCAGCAGTTTACAGACTAGCGGGAGCTTCAATGAGCAGTTCTTC
. TRBJ1-1 . TRBV5-1 CASSSTDSRTEAFF TGCGCCAGCAGCTCGACAGATTCGAGGACTGAAGCTTTCTTT
TRBD2 TRBJ2-3 . TRBV4-2 CASSQETSGRATDTQYF TGTGCCAGCAGCCAAGAGACTAGCGGGAGAGCTACAGATACGCAGTATTTT
. TRBJ2-7 . TRBV7-2 CASSRDSAWGEQYF TGTGCCAGCAGTCGAGACAGTGCGTGGGGTGAGCAGTACTTC
TRBD1 TRBJ1-4 . TRBV19 CASSRGTASQKLFF TGTGCCAGTAGTCGGGGGACAGCATCCCAAAAACTGTTTTTT
. TRBJ2-1 . TRBV9 CASSFSGQGTGNEQFF TGTGCCAGCAGCTTTAGTGGCCAGGGCACCGGCAATGAGCAGTTCTTC
. TRBJ1-1 . TRBV19 CASSISGGRGNTEAFF TGTGCCAGTAGTATTTCTGGGGGCAGGGGAAACACTGAAGCTTTCTTT
TRBD2 TRBJ2-1 . TRBV7-9 CASNVAGGGIDEQFF TGTGCCAGCAACGTGGCGGGAGGAGGAATCGATGAGCAGTTCTTC
TRBD2 TRBJ2-7 . TRBV7-2 CASSLEGSSGSYEQYF TGTGCCAGCAGCTTAGAAGGATCTAGCGGGAGCTACGAGCAGTACTTC
TRBD2 TRBJ2-7 . TRBV7-6 CASSRTGGRTPYEQYF TGTGCCAGCAGCCGAACGGGGGGTCGGACACCCTACGAGCAGTACTTC
TRBD1 TRBJ1-1 . TRBV9 CASSSWTGIFSEAFF TGTGCCAGCAGCTCTTGGACAGGGATTTTCTCTGAAGCTTTCTTT